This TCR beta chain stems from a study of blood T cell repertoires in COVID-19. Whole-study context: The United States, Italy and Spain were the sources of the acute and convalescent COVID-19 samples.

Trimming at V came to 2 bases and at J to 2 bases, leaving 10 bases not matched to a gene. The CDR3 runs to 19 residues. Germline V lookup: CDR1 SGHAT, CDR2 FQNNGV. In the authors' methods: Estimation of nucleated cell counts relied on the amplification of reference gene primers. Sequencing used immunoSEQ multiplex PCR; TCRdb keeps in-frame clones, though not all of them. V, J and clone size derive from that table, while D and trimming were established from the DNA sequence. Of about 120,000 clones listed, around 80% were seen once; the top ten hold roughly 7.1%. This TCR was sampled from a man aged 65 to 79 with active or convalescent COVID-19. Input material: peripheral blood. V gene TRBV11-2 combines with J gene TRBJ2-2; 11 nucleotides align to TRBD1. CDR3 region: CASSLRVSGTGGNTGELFF. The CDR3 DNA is TGTGCCAGCAGCTTACGGGTCTCGGGGACAGGGGGTAACACCGGGGAGCTGTTTTTT.